These 8 T cell receptor beta chains were sequenced from one sample in a study of control samples from healthy donors and cancer patients. Produced via immunoSEQ multiplex PCR; TCRdb's table is partial and in-frame only. The profile covers some 82,000 clones, with around 84% appearing a single time and roughly 11% taken by the ten largest. The sequenced sample consisted of PBMCs. The receptors were sampled from a man in his sixties with head and neck cancer.

The rearrangement uses TRBV9 and TRBJ1-6, with D possibly being TRBD1 (6 bases). The CDR3 is made up of 19 amino acids. Germline lookup yields CDR1 SGDLS and CDR2 YYNGEE. V lost 0 bases to trimming and J lost 1 base, with 17 bases between them. DNA of the CDR3: TGTGCCAGCAGCGTAGATGGGGGCCCACTTAGGTCCTATAATTCACCCCTCCACTTT. It specifies CASSVDGGPLRSYNSPLHF.

The chain employs TRBV5-1 and TRBJ2-3; D is uncertain. This CDR3 has 14 amino acids. With 1 base removed from V and 3 bases from J, the gap between germline ends came to 9 bases. Germline V gene data show CDR1 as SGHRS and CDR2 as YFSETQ. In nucleotides, the CDR3 is TGCGCCAGCAGCTTGCGGGCTGAAACAGATACGCAGTATTTT. It codes for CASSLRAETDTQYF.

V usage is TRBV10-1 and J usage is TRBJ1-1; D unclear. The germline V gene encodes CDR1 WNHNN and CDR2 SYGVQD (reference sequence). The CDR3 totals 13 residues. The ends were cut back, 6 bases at V and 1 base at J, with 9 bases in the middle. The CDR3 DNA is TGCGCCAGCAGGGGTATGGGGAACACTGAAGCTTTCTTT. Protein product: CASRGMGNTEAFF.

This clone appeared a few times. The CDR3 sequence: CASSRGGLVLKYNEQFF. The CDR3 nucleotides are TGCGCCAGCAGCCGGGGTGGACTAGTTCTTAAGTATAATGAGCAGTTCTTC. The V call is TRBV4-1, the J call TRBJ2-1; 7 bases are a match to TRBD2. The germline CDR1 and CDR2 sequences are MGHRA and YSYEKL. This CDR3 is built from 17 residues. V trimming: 4 bases; J trimming: 7 bases; junction bases outside the gene matches: 16.

This clone is a singleton in its sample. The V gene is TRBV19, the J gene TRBJ1-1; possibly TRBD1 for D (5 bases). Germline CDR1 reads LNHDA; CDR2 reads SQIVND (reference sequence). The CDR3 totals 17 residues. The V end lost 2 bases, the J end lost 1 base, and 17 bases lay between the germline ends. DNA of the CDR3: TGTGCCAGTAGTATAAGTGGGAGTCCAGGGTCGAACACTGAAGCTTTCTTT. Its protein is CASSISGSPGSNTEAFF.

About this clone: The sample contains more than one DNA sequence encoding this CDR3. V is TRBV6-2 or TRBV6-3 and J is TRBJ2-5; D is ambiguous. Trimming stripped 6 bases from V and 2 bases from J, with 4 bases between. Per germline, CDR1 MNHEY and CDR2 SVGEGT. This CDR3 spans 11 amino acids. In DNA form, the CDR3 reads TGTGCCAGCAGCCTACAAGAGACCCAGTACTTC. This codes for CASSLQETQYF.

The V call is TRBV19, the J call TRBJ1-5; D call uncertain. Trimming took off 5 bases at V and 5 bases at J, with 13 bases between the two ends. The germline V gene has CDR1 LNHDA and CDR2 SQIVND (reference sequence). The CDR3 spans 14 residues. The CDR3: CASSEQRGHQPQHF. DNA of the CDR3: TGTGCCAGTAGTGAACAGAGAGGTCATCAGCCCCAGCATTTT.

The CDR3 is CASSYDGSLNYGYTF. The CDR3 nucleotides are TGTGCCAGCAGTTACGACGGGTCTTTAAACTATGGCTACACCTTC. The chain carries TRBV6-5 and TRBJ1-2; D is unclear. CDR1 and CDR2 from the germline V gene are MNHEY and SVGAGI. Trimming took 2 bases from V and 2 from J, leaving 12 bases between them. The CDR3 consists of 15 residues.